The TCR beta chain under discussion was sequenced for a study of shared clonotypes between healthy human individuals. Across the whole study: The cohort comprised a couple of women and a few men. Their ages spanned 18 to 49 years. Study-level points and caveats: Read depth was anticipated to influence clonotype sharing among donors. The low donor count limited represented genetic and exposure-history diversity.

Germline assignment: CDR1 SQVTM and CDR2 ANQGSEA. The CDR3 totals 12 residues. The germline V and J ends were trimmed by 4 bases and 9 bases, with 13 bases remaining between them. This clone turned up a few times. Its antigen is unknown. Every one of the donors was a Caucasian adult that lived in Nashville, Tennessee. Clones were read by immunoSEQ multiplex PCR, and TCRdb kept only the in-frame ones, dropping some. The table has fewer than 600,000 clones, around 78% seen once. Sequenced input: PBMCs. The chain recombines TRBV29-1 with TRBJ2-4, with D possibly TRBD1 on 7 matching bases. The receptor was derived from a woman aged 40 to 49 in good health. Some clones in this sample may be carry-over from other donors' samples. CDR3 sequence: CSVVEQGGIQYF. The CDR3 coding sequence is TGCAGCGTTGTGGAGCAGGGGGGCATTCAGTACTTC.